The TCR beta chain under discussion was sequenced for a study of vaccination effects on CD4 cells after COVID-19. Produced via immunoSEQ multiplex PCR; TCRdb's table is partial and in-frame only. The sample records around 79,000 clones, 70% to 75% being singletons. Within the ViraFEST assay, antigen-specific CD4+ T cells underwent expansion with viral peptide pools prior to sequencing. CD4+ T cells were isolated after 10 days of culture. This CDR3 comprises 14 residues. V shed 0 bases and J shed 0 bases, with 4 bases lying between them. Germline-derived CDR1 and CDR2 are SGHRS and YFSETQ. This clone was observed a handful of times. Antigen specificity is unknown.

The TCR sequence derives from a human donor who received a COVID-19 vaccine. The input for sequencing was CD4+ T cells from PBMCs cultured with HCoV-229E spike peptides, taken before COVID-19 vaccination. The V call is TRBV5-1, the J call TRBJ1-3; D is unresolved. The CDR3 is CASSLESSGNTIYF. CDR3 nucleotide sequence: TGCGCCAGCAGCTTGGAGAGCTCTGGAAACACCATATATTTT.